Presented here are 8 T cell receptor beta chains from one specimen sequenced in a study of regulatory T cells in long-lasting Graves disease. As to time point: newly diagnosed GD, antithyroid drugs for less than 3 months. TCR sequences were obtained from RNA taken from PBMCs. Through Arm-PCR of CDR3 regions and iRepertoire HTBI primers, TCR beta libraries were built. In TCRdb, the multiplex PCR reads were re-called with MiXCR into one record per CDR3 protein. This table holds hundreds of thousands of distinct CDR3 sequences, about a sixth found once. The source was peripheral blood mononuclear cells (PBMCs), collected at new diagnosis, from a patient treated with antithyroid drugs. Receptor source: a female donor with Graves disease.

This clonotype was observed a few times. The chain links TRBV6-1 to TRBJ2-7; 7 positions match TRBD2. The CDR3 spans 15 residues. The V gene's germline CDR1 is MNHNS and CDR2 SASEGT. V lost 5 bases and J lost 4; bases outside the gene matches: 11. In nucleotides, the CDR3 is TGTGCCAGCAGTCCTTACTCTAGCGGAACTTACGAGCAGTACTTC. Its protein product is CASSPYSSGTYEQYF.

In its sample, this clonotype was seen many times. This chain joins TRBV6-2 or TRBV6-3 and TRBJ2-3; the D gene is possibly TRBD2 (5 bases). The CDR3 contains 15 residues. V lost 5 bases and J lost 0, with 12 bases in between. CDR1 is MNHEY, CDR2 SVGEGT, per germline. The CDR3 sequence: CASSEESGSTDTQYF. In DNA, the CDR3 is TGTGCCAGCAGTGAAGAAAGCGGTAGCACAGATACGCAGTATTTT.

This clonotype showed up many times. The chain is built from TRBV11-2 and TRBJ2-3; TRBD2 aligns across 15 bases. This CDR3 spans 16 amino acids. Germline values: CDR1 SGHAT, CDR2 FQNNGV. Trimming cost V 6 bases and J 10 bases; bases outside gene matches: 11. As DNA, the CDR3 is TGTGCCAGCAGGGGACTAGCGGGAGGCCAGAGGGCTCCGCAGTATTTT. As protein: CASRGLAGGQRAPQYF.

Only a few counts were recorded for this clonotype. This rearrangement joins TRBV12-5 to TRBJ2-1, with D unclear. The CDR3 length is 15 residues. Between the trimmed V and J ends, which lost 0 bases and 5 bases, there was a span of 11 bases. CDR1 is LGHNT, CDR2 FRNRAP, per germline. Here the CDR3 reads CASGLVHGPDNEQFF. The CDR3 DNA is TGTGCTAGTGGTTTGGTACACGGGCCAGACAATGAGCAGTTCTTC.

This clonotype was counted many times. J is TRBJ2-4 and V is TRBV20-1, with a tentative D call TRBD2 (6 bases). Trimming left V 0 bases short and J 0 bases short, with 12 bases between. CDR3 length: 16 residues. CDR1 DFQATT and CDR2 SNEGSKA come from the germline V gene (reference sequence). DNA for the CDR3: TGCAGTGCTAGAGATGCACGGGGACTAGCCAAAAACATTCAGTACTTC. This encodes CSARDARGLAKNIQYF.

This clonotype came up many times. The V gene is TRBV19, the J gene TRBJ1-4; D gene uncertain. Trimming pared 1 base from V and 6 bases from J, leaving 12 bases between. The CDR3 sequence is 15 residues long. Germline assignment: CDR1 LNHDA and CDR2 SQIVND (reference sequence). CDR3 bases: TGTGCCAGTAGTATAGGGGCGGAATCTGATGAAAAACTGTTTTTT. Protein sequence: CASSIGAESDEKLFF. The whole variable domain, filled in from reference TRBV19 and TRBJ1-4, reads DGGITQSPKYLFRKEGQNVTLSCEQNLNHDAMYWYRQDPGQGLRLIYYSQIVNDFQKGDIAEGYSVSREKKESFPLTVTSAQKNPTAFYLCASSIGAESDEKLFFGSGTQLSVL.

This clonotype was seen ten or more times. V is TRBV2 and J is TRBJ2-2; 8 bases fit TRBD1. The trim removed 9 bases at V and 1 base at J, leaving 1 base unmatched. Germline assignment: CDR1 SNHLY and CDR2 FYNNEI. The CDR3 runs to 13 residues. CDR3 residues: CARGTGNTGELFF. The CDR3 coding sequence is TGTGCCAGAGGGACAGGGAACACCGGGGAGCTGTTTTTT. The complete variable domain, with remaining parts taken from reference TRBV2 and TRBJ2-2, reads EPEVTQTPSHQVTQMGQEVILRCVPISNHLYFYWYRQILGQKVEFLVSFYNNEISEKSEIFDDQFSVERPDGSNFTLKIRSTKLEDSAMYFCARGTGNTGELFFGEGSRLTVL.

This clonotype appeared a few times. A junction end diverges from the germline sequence, so it may reflect a read error. V usage is TRBV11-2 and J usage is TRBJ2-2, with TRBD2 matching over 7 bases. From germline, CDR1 is SGHAT and CDR2 FQNNGV. The CDR3 totals 15 residues. The CDR3 here is CASSLSQGGAGGLFF. The CDR3 region has the DNA TGTGCCAGCAGCTTATCGCAGGGAGGGGCCGGGGGGCTGTTTTTT.